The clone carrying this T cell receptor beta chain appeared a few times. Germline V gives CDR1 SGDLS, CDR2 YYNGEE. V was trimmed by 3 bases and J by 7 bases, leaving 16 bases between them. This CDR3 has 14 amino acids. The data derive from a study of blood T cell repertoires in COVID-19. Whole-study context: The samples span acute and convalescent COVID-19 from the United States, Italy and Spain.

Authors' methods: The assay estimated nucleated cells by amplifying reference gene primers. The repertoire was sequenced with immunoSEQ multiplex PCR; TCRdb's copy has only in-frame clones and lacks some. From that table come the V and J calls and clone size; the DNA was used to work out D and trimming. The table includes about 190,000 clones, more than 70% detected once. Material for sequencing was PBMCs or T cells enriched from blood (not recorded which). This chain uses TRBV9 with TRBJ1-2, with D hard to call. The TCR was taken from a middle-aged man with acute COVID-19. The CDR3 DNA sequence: TGTGCCAGCAGCGGGGAGGGTTTCCGATTTGGCTACACCTTC. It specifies CASSGEGFRFGYTF.